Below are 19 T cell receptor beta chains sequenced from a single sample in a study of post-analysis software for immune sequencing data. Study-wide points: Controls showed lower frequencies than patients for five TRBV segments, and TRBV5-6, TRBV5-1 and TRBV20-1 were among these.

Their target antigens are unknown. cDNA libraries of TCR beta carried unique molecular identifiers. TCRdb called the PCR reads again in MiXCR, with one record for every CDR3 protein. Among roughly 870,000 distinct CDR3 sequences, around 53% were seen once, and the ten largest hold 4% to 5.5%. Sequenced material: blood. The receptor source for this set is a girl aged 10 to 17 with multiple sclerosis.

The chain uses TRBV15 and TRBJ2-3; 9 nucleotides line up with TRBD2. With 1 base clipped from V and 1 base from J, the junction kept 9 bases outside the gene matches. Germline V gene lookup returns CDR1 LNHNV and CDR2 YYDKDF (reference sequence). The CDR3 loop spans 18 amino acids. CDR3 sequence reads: CATSRASGGYSGTDTQYF. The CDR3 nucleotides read TGTGCCACCAGCAGAGCCAGCGGGGGGTACTCAGGCACAGATACGCAGTATTTT.

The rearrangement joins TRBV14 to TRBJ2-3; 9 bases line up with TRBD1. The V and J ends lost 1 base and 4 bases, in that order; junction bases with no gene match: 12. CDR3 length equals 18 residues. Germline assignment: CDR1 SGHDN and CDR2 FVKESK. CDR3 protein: CASSQALTGTGRADTQYF. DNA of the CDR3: TGTGCCAGCAGCCAAGCCCTAACCGGGACAGGGAGGGCAGATACGCAGTATTTT.

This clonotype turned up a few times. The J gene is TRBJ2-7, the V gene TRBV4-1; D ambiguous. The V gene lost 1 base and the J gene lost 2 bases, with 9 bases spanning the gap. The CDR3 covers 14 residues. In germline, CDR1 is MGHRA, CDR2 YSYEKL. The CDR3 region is CASSQGAWPYEQYF. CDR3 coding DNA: TGCGCCAGCAGCCAAGGGGCTTGGCCCTACGAGCAGTACTTC.

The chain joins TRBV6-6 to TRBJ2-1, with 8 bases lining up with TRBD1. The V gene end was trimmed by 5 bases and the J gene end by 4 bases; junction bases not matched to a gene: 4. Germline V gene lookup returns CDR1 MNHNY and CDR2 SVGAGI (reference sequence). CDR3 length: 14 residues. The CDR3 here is CASSPGQVYNEQFF. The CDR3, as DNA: TGTGCCAGCAGTCCGGGACAGGTATACAATGAGCAGTTCTTC.

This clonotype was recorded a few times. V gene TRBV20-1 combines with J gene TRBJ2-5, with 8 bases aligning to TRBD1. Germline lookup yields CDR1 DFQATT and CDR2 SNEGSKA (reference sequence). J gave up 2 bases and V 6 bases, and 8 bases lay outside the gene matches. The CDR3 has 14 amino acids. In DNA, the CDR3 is TGCAGTGCGACCCGGGACAGGACTCAAGAGACCCAGTACTTC. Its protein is CSATRDRTQETQYF.

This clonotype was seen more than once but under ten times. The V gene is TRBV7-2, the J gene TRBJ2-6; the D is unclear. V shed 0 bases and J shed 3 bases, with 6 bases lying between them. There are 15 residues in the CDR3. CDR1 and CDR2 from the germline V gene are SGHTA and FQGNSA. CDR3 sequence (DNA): TGTGCCAGCAGCTTAGCGGTGGGTGGGGCCAACGTCCTGACTTTC. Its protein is CASSLAVGGANVLTF. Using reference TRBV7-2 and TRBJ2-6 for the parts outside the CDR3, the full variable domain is GAGVSQSPSNKVTEKGKDVELRCDPISGHTALYWYRQSLGQGLEFLIYFQGNSAPDKSGLPSDRFSAERTGGSVSTLTIQRTQQEDSAVYLCASSLAVGGANVLTFGAGSRLTVL.

The CDR3 loop reads CSVPSGRTYNEQFF. CDR3 coding DNA: TGCAGCGTACCTAGCGGGAGAACCTACAATGAGCAGTTCTTC. This sequence joins TRBV29-1 and TRBJ2-1, with TRBD2 identical over 10 bases. V shed 6 bases and J 2 bases; nucleotides not matched to a gene: 4. The CDR3 is 14 residues long. The V gene's germline CDR1 is SQVTM and CDR2 ANQGSEA.

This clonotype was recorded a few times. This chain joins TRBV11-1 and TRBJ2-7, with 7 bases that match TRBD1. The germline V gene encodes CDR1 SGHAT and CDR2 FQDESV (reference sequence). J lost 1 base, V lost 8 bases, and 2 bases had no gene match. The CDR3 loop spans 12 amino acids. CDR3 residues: CASAQGSYEQYF. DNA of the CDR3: TGTGCCAGCGCACAGGGGTCCTACGAGCAGTACTTC.

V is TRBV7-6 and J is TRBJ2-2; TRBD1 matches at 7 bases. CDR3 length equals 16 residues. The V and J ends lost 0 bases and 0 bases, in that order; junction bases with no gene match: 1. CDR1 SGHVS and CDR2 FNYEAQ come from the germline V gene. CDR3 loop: CASSLAQGANTGELFF. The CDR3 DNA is TGTGCCAGCAGCTTAGCCCAGGGGGCGAACACCGGGGAGCTGTTTTTT.

The CDR3 region is CASSYRATNTEAFF. DNA of the CDR3: TGTGCCAGCAGTTACAGGGCTACGAACACTGAAGCTTTCTTT. The chain recombines TRBV12-3 or TRBV12-4 with TRBJ1-1; tentatively, D is TRBD1 (6 bases). Trimming shortened V by 4 bases and J by 1 base, and 10 bases separated the two germline ends. This CDR3 has 14 amino acids.

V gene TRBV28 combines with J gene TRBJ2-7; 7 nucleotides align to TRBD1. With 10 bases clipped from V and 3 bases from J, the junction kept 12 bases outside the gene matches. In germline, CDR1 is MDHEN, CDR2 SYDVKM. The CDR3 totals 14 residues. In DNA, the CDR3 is TGTGCCAACTCACAGGGGACAAGAAGCTACGAGCAGTACTTC. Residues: CANSQGTRSYEQYF. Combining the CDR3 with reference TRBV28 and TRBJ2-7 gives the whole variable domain DVKVTQSSRYLVKRTGEKVFLECVQDMDHENMFWYRQDPGLGLRLIYFSYDVKMKEKGDIPEGYSVSREKKERFSLILESASTNQTSMYLCANSQGTRSYEQYFGPGTRLTVT.

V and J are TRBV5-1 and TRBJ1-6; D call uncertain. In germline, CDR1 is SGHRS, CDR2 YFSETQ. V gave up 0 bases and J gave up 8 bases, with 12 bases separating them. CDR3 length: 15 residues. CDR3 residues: CASSLVPNADSPLHF. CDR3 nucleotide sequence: TGCGCCAGCAGCTTGGTCCCAAACGCAGATTCACCCCTCCACTTT.

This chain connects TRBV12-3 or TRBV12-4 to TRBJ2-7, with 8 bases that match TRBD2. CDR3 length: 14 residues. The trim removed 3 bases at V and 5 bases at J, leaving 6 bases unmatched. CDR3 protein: CASSLWTGGHEQYF. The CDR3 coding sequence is TGTGCCAGCAGTTTGTGGACGGGGGGGCACGAGCAGTACTTC.

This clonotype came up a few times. CDR3 nucleotides: TGCGCCAGCAGTGGGCAGGGTCGTGGAGAGACCCAGTACTTC. This codes for CASSGQGRGETQYF. J is TRBJ2-5 and V is TRBV10-2; weak D call: TRBD1 (5 bases). Germline values: CDR1 WSHSY, CDR2 SAAADI. CDR3 size: 14 residues. V was cut by 4 bases and J by 4 bases, with 13 bases left in between.

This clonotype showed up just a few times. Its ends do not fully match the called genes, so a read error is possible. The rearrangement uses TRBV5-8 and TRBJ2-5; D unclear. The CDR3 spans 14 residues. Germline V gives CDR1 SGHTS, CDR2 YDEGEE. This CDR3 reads CANSRRPARETQYF. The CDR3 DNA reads TGTGCCAACAGCAGGCGACCAGCCCGAGAGACCCAGTACTTC.

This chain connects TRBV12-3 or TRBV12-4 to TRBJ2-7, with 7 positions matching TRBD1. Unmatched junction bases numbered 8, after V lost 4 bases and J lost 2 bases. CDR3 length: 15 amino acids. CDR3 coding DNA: TGTGCCAGCAGTTCCGGGACAGTGAGAGCCTACGAGCAGTACTTC. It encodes CASSSGTVRAYEQYF.

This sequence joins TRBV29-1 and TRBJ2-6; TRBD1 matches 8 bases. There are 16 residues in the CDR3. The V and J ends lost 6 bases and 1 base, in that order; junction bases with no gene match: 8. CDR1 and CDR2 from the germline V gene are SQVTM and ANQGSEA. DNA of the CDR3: TGCAGCGTCCTGGACAGGGTCCTGTCTGGGGCCAACGTCCTGACTTTC. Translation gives CSVLDRVLSGANVLTF. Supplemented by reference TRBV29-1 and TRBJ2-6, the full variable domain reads SAVISQKPSRDICQRGTSLTIQCQVDSQVTMMFWYRQQPGQSLTLIATANQGSEATYESGFVIDKFPISRPNLTFSTLTVSNMSPEDSSIYLCSVLDRVLSGANVLTFGAGSRLTVL.

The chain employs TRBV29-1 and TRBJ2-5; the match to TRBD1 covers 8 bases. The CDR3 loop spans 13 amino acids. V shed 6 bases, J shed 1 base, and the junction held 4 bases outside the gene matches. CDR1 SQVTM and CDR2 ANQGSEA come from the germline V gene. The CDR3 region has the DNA TGCAGCGTGACAGGGGTCCTCCAAGAGACCCAGTACTTC. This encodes CSVTGVLQETQYF.

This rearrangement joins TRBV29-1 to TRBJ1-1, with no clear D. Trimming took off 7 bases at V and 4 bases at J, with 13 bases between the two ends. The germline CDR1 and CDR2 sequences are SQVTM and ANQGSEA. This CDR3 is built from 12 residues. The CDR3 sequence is CSGEGPGTEAFF. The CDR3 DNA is TGCAGCGGTGAGGGTCCCGGCACTGAAGCTTTCTTT. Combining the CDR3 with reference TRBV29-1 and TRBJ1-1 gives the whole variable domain SAVISQKPSRDICQRGTSLTIQCQVDSQVTMMFWYRQQPGQSLTLIATANQGSEATYESGFVIDKFPISRPNLTFSTLTVSNMSPEDSSIYLCSGEGPGTEAFFGQGTRLTVV.